This TCR beta chain derives from a study of patients and donors after allogeneic stem cell transplantation. The germline V gene encodes CDR1 DFQATT and CDR2 SNEGSKA (reference sequence). The CDR3 runs to 13 residues. Deletions cut 1 base from V and 4 bases from J, with 9 bases between. This clonotype came up a few times. TCRdb passed the RT-PCR reads through MiXCR, listing each CDR3 protein once. This table holds 150,000 to 200,000 distinct CDR3 sequences, roughly 24% found once. The sequence was obtained from a human donor who was either an allogeneic HSCT recipient or a stem cell or donor lymphocyte infusion donor (not recorded which). It is not recorded whose cells these are; they may come from a transplant donor. This chain uses TRBV20-1 with TRBJ2-3, with D unclear. Source material: blood, either unsorted or a sorted T cell fraction (not recorded which). The CDR3 sequence: CSARGLVPDTQYF. CDR3 nucleotides: TGCAGTGCTAGAGGGCTAGTCCCAGATACGCAGTATTTT.